Given below is one TCR beta chain in context. The data stem from a study of T cell changes during pregnancy in multiple sclerosis. Generated by immunoSEQ multiplex PCR, the TCRdb table keeps only in-frame clones and is missing some. In the table there are about 68,000 clones, around 92% of which are singletons. Looked up from germline, CDR1 is MDHEN and CDR2 is SYDVKM. The CDR3 consists of 16 residues. With 2 bases removed from V and 4 bases from J, the gap between germline ends came to 15 bases. This clonotype was sampled from a female donor in good health, enrolled as a control in a pregnancy study. V and J are TRBV28 and TRBJ2-1; a weak D match, TRBD2 (7 bases). Sequencing used peripheral blood, obtained in the second trimester of pregnancy. Here the CDR3 DNA reads TGTGCCAGCAGTTTAGCGGGGGCCGATTCATACAATGAGCAGTTCTTC. Encoded protein: CASSLAGADSYNEQFF. The full variable domain, rest sourced from reference TRBV28 and TRBJ2-1, is DVKVTQSSRYLVKRTGEKVFLECVQDMDHENMFWYRQDPGLGLRLIYFSYDVKMKEKGDIPEGYSVSREKKERFSLILESASTNQTSMYLCASSLAGADSYNEQFFGPGTRLTVL.